This TCR beta chain was found in a study of T cell responses to AZD1222 COVID-19 vaccine. The CDR3 totals 14 residues. Germline CDR1 and CDR2: SGHTA and FQGNSA. V lost 3 bases and J lost 4, with 12 bases in between. Here immunoSEQ multiplex PCR was the method, and the copy in TCRdb shows in-frame clones only, minus some. The table includes 150,000 to 200,000 clones, over 85% detected once. The rearrangement joins TRBV7-2 to TRBJ1-2; D not certain. The starting material was peripheral blood, obtained 28 days after the second dose of the MenACWY control vaccine. This TCR derives from an adult who received the MenACWY meningococcal vaccine as a control. CDR3 amino acids: CASSLAQQIYGYTF. CDR3 DNA: TGTGCCAGCAGCTTGGCACAGCAAATCTATGGCTACACCTTC.